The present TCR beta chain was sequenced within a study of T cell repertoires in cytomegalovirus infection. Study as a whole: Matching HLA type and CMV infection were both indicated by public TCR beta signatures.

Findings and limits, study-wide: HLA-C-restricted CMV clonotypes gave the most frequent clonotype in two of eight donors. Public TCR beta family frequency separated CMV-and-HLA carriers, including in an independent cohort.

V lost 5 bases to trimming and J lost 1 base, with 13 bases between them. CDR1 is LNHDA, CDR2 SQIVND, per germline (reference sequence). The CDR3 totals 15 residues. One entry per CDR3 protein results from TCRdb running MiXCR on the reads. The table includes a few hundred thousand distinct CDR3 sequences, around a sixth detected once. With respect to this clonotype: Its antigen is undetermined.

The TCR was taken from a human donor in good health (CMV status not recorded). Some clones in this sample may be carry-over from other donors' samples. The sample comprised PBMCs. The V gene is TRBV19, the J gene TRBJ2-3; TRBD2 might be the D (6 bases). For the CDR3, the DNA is TGTGCCAGTAGTCGGACCGGGACTGGCACAGATACGCAGTATTTT. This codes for CASSRTGTGTDTQYF.